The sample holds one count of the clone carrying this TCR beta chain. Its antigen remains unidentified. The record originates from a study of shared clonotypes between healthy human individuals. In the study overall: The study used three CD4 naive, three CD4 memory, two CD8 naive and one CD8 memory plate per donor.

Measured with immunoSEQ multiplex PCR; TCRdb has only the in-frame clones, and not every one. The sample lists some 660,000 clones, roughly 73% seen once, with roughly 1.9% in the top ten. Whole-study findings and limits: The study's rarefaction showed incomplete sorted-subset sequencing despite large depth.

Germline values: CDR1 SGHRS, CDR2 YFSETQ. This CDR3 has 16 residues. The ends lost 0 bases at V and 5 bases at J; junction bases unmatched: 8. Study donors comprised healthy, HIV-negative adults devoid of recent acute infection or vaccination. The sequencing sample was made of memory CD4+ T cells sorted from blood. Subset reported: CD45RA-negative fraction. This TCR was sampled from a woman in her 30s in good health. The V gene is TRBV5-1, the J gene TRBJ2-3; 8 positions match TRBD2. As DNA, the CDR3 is TGCGCCAGCAGCTTGGCGAGCGGGAGCTTTTTAGATACGCAGTATTTT. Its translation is CASSLASGSFLDTQYF.